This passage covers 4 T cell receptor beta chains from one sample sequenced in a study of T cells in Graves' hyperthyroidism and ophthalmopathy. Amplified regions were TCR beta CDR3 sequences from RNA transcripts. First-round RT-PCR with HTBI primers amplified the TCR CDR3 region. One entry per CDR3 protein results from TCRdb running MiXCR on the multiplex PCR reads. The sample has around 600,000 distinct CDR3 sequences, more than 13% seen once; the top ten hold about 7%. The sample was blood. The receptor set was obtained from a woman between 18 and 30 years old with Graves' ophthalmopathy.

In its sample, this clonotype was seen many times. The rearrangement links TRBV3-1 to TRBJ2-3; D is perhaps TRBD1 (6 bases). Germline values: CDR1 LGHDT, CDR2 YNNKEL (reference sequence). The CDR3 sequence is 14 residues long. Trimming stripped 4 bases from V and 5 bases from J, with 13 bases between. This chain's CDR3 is CASSPGTNLDTQYF. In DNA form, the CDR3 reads TGTGCCAGCAGCCCCGGGACAAATTTAGATACGCAGTATTTT.

The CDR3 sequence: CASSATGVSEAFF. CDR3 coding DNA: TGTGCCAGCAGCGCCACAGGGGTATCTGAAGCTTTCTTT. The V and J genes are TRBV13 and TRBJ1-1, with 7 bases lining up with TRBD1. The trim removed 5 bases at V and 6 bases at J, leaving 6 bases unmatched. The CDR3 length is 13 residues. The germline V gene encodes CDR1 PRHDT and CDR2 FYEKMQ (reference sequence). Full variable domain (rest looked up from reference TRBV13 and TRBJ1-1): AAGVIQSPRHLIKEKRETATLKCYPIPRHDTVYWYQQGPGQDPQFLISFYEKMQSDKGSIPDRFSAQQFSDYHSELNMSSLELGDSALYFCASSATGVSEAFFGQGTRLTVV.

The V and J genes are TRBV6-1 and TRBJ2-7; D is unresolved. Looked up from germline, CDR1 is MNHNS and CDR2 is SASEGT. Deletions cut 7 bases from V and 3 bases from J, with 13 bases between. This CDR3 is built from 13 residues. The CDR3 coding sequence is TGTGCCAGCACCCTCGGGTTCAACTACGAGCAGTACTTC. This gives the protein CASTLGFNYEQYF.

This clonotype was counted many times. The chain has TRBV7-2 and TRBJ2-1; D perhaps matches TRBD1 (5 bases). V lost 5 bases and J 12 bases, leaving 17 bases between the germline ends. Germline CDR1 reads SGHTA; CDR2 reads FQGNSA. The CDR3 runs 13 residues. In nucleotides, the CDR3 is TGTGCCAGCAGCCCCCCCCGGCCAAGGGGGCAGTTCTTC. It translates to CASSPPRPRGQFF.